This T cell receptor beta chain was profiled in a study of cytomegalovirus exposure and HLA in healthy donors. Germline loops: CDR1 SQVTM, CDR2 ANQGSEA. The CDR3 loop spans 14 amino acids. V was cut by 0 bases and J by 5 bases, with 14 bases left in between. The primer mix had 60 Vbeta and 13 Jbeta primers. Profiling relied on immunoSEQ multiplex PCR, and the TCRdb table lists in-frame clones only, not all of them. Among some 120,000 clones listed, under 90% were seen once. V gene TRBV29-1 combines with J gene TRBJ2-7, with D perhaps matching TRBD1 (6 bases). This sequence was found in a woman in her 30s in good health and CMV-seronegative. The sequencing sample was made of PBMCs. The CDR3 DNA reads TGCAGCGTTGAAGATCGGCCAGGGGTCCACGAGCAGTACTTC. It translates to CSVEDRPGVHEQYF.